The count of the clone carrying this T cell receptor (beta chain) is one. Trimming cost V 4 bases and J 14 bases; bases outside gene matches: 13. The CDR3 spans 13 residues. The germline gives CDR1 SGHTA, CDR2 FQGNSA. Generated by immunoSEQ multiplex PCR, the TCRdb table keeps only in-frame clones and is missing some. The repertoire holds fewer than 75,000 clones, with roughly nine tenths as singletons. These data originate in a study of T cell changes during pregnancy in multiple sclerosis. The TCR was taken from a female donor with multiple sclerosis, enrolled in a pregnancy study. The V call is TRBV7-2, the J call TRBJ1-2; 7 nucleotides line up with TRBD1. Sequenced material: peripheral blood, taken in the second trimester of pregnancy. CDR3 DNA: TGTGCCAGCAGCTCGTCACAAACAGGGGCGAGGACCTTC. It translates to CASSSSQTGARTF. Drawing the rest from reference TRBV7-2 and TRBJ1-2, the complete variable domain is GAGVSQSPSNKVTEKGKDVELRCDPISGHTALYWYRQSLGQGLEFLIYFQGNSAPDKSGLPSDRFSAERTGGSVSTLTIQRTQQEDSAVYLCASSSSQTGARTFGSGTRLTVV.